This T cell receptor beta chain was profiled in a study of blood T cell repertoires in COVID-19. CDR3 length: 15 amino acids. Looked up from germline, CDR1 is LNHDA and CDR2 is SQIVND (reference sequence). V lost 4 bases and J 0 bases, leaving 12 bases between the germline ends. As processed by the authors: It was from reference gene primer amplification that nucleated cell counts were estimated. TCRdb's copy holds only in-frame clones and misses some; the assay was immunoSEQ multiplex PCR. The V and J calls and clone size were taken over from that table, and D and trimming were inferred from the DNA. The sample has hundreds of thousands of clones, around 90% seen once. This clone was seen a few times. Participants were aged roughly 18 to 90 years, lived in around 25 US areas, and enrolled virtually. Membership in each cohort depended on participant-reported clinical history.

The TCR was taken from a woman aged 45-59 years who had recovered from COVID-19. The sequenced sample was PBMCs or T cells enriched from blood (not recorded which). The chain joins TRBV19 to TRBJ1-2, with a weak D call TRBD1 (6 bases). The DNA of the CDR3 is TGTGCCAGTAGTACCAGCCCAGGGGCTAACTATGGCTACACCTTC. Its translation: CASSTSPGANYGYTF.